These 22 T cell receptor beta chains share one sample of origin, sequenced in a study of blood T cell repertoires in COVID-19. Produced via immunoSEQ multiplex PCR; TCRdb's table is partial and in-frame only. The table records over 70,000 clones, around 91% of them present only once. Material for sequencing was peripheral blood. These receptors were taken from a woman of 80 years or more with active or convalescent COVID-19.

V usage is TRBV3-1 (or the pseudogene TRBV3-2) and J usage is TRBJ1-2; maybe TRBD1 (6 bases). Trimming pared 6 bases from V and 8 bases from J, leaving 13 bases between. The germline gives CDR1 LGHDT, CDR2 YNNKEL (reference sequence). CDR3 length equals 12 residues. DNA of the CDR3: TGTGCCAGCAGTACAGGGATAGAGGGCTACACCTTC. Translating gives CASSTGIEGYTF.

This chain connects TRBV28 to TRBJ1-4; possibly TRBD1 for D (5 bases). Germline values: CDR1 MDHEN, CDR2 SYDVKM. Trimming took 3 bases from V and 4 from J, leaving 9 bases between them. CDR3 length equals 14 residues. The chain's CDR3 is CASSLGRVNEKLFF. Here the CDR3 DNA reads TGTGCCAGCAGTTTGGGCAGGGTTAATGAAAAACTGTTTTTT.

This clone showed up just once. This chain links TRBV2 with TRBJ1-5; perhaps TRBD1 as D (6 bases). The V gene's germline CDR1 is SNHLY and CDR2 FYNNEI. The CDR3 totals 13 residues. V was cut by 8 bases and J by 1 base, with 9 bases left in between. For the CDR3, the DNA is TGTGCCAGCGGGGGCAGGAGCAATCAGCCCCAGCATTTT. It specifies CASGGRSNQPQHF.

The V and J genes are TRBV18 and TRBJ2-1; 10 bases map to TRBD2. The CDR3 sequence is 17 residues long. The junction had 12 bases not matched to a gene; V was cut back by 0 bases and J by 10 bases. Germline V gene lookup returns CDR1 KGHSH and CDR2 LQKENI. The CDR3 DNA sequence: TGTGCCAGCTCACCACCGAGTCAACTAGCGGGAAAAGGGGAGCAGTTCTTC. Encoded protein: CASSPPSQLAGKGEQFF.

This clone appeared a few times. The gene calls are TRBV7-9 and TRBJ1-2; D unclear. CDR3 length equals 14 residues. The germline gives CDR1 SEHNR, CDR2 FQNEAQ (reference sequence). V lost 0 bases and J 7 bases, leaving 12 bases between the germline ends. The DNA of the CDR3 is TGTGCCAGCAGCTTAGCGACCCCGGGTGGTGGCTACACCTTC. It translates to CASSLATPGGGYTF.

The chain employs TRBV6-6 and TRBJ1-1; 7 nucleotides agree with TRBD1. V was clipped by 7 bases and J by 6 bases; unmatched bases: 14. The germline V gene encodes CDR1 MNHNY and CDR2 SVGAGI (reference sequence). This CDR3 has 15 amino acids. CDR3 residues: CASIPTLLQGAEAFF. In DNA, the CDR3 is TGTGCCAGCATTCCAACGCTCCTGCAGGGGGCTGAAGCTTTCTTT.

The chain uses TRBV5-4 and TRBJ1-1; the D is unclear. Germline V gives CDR1 SGHNT, CDR2 YYREEE (reference sequence). V lost 4 bases and J 1 base, leaving 5 bases between the germline ends. The length of the CDR3 is 12 residues. CDR3 DNA sequence: TGTGCCAGCAGCCAAAAGAACACTGAAGCTTTCTTT. Amino acids: CASSQKNTEAFF. The variable domain in full, completed from reference TRBV5-4 and TRBJ1-1, reads ETGVTQSPTHLIKTRGQQVTLRCSSQSGHNTVSWYQQALGQGPQFIFQYYREEENGRGNFPPRFSGLQFPNYSSELNVNALELDDSALYLCASSQKNTEAFFGQGTRLTVV.

The chain uses TRBV5-5 and TRBJ1-4, with D possibly being TRBD1 (6 bases). Trimming took off 4 bases at V and 0 bases at J, with 13 bases between the two ends. The CDR3 extends over 16 amino acids. Germline CDR1 SGHKS, CDR2 YYEKEE (reference sequence). The CDR3 coding sequence is TGTGCCAGCAGCCTCGGACAGTTTGCAACTAATGAAAAACTGTTTTTT. Its protein product is CASSLGQFATNEKLFF.

The J gene is TRBJ2-1, the V gene TRBV7-8; a possible D gene is TRBD2 (6 bases). V lost 0 bases and J lost 3, with 18 bases in between. The CDR3 is 18 amino acids. CDR1 is SGHVS, CDR2 FQNEAQ, per germline. CDR3 in amino acids: CASSLAPYGGASYNEQFF. DNA for the CDR3: TGTGCCAGCAGCTTAGCCCCCTATGGAGGGGCTAGCTACAATGAGCAGTTCTTC. Full variable domain (rest looked up from reference TRBV7-8 and TRBJ2-1): GAGVSQSPRYKVAKRGQDVALRCDPISGHVSLFWYQQALGQGPEFLTYFQNEAQLDKSGLPSDRFFAERPEGSVSTLKIQRTQQEDSAVYLCASSLAPYGGASYNEQFFGPGTRLTVL.

This clone was seen just once. CDR3 sequence reads: CATRRGGDTEAFF. The CDR3 region has the DNA TGTGCCACCAGACGGGGGGGGGACACTGAAGCTTTCTTT. The V and J genes are TRBV24-1 and TRBJ1-1; D is perhaps TRBD1 (5 bases). Germline V gene sequence: CDR1 KGHDR, CDR2 SFDVKD. The CDR3 has 13 residues. The V gene lost 7 bases and the J gene lost 3 bases, with 11 bases spanning the gap.

V usage is TRBV5-1 and J usage is TRBJ2-1, with a possible D match to TRBD2 (5 bases). V shed 4 bases and J shed 0 bases, with 11 bases lying between them. From germline, CDR1 is SGHRS and CDR2 YFSETQ. This CDR3 region has 15 residues. The CDR3 sequence is CASSEGSSSYNEQFF. The CDR3 coding sequence is TGCGCCAGCAGCGAAGGGAGCAGCTCCTACAATGAGCAGTTCTTC.

V and J are TRBV3-1 (or the pseudogene TRBV3-2) and TRBJ1-5; D might be TRBD1 (6 bases). The CDR3 consists of 16 residues. Between the trimmed V and J ends, which lost 3 bases and 5 bases, there was a span of 17 bases. The germline CDR1 and CDR2 sequences are LGHDT and YNNKEL (reference sequence). The chain's CDR3 is CASSQVPAGADQPQHF. DNA for the CDR3: TGTGCCAGCAGCCAGGTACCAGCGGGGGCCGATCAGCCCCAGCATTTT.

This chain connects TRBV7-8 to TRBJ2-1; TRBD2 is a possible D gene (5 bases). From germline, CDR1 is SGHVS and CDR2 FQNEAQ. V lost 1 base and J 10 bases, leaving 14 bases between the germline ends. This CDR3 is 14 amino acids long. CDR3 sequence (DNA): TGTGCCAGCAGCTTAGTACTCACTAGGAGGGAGCAGTTCTTC. Protein product: CASSLVLTRREQFF.

The rearrangement links TRBV27 to TRBJ2-7, with 7 bases aligning to TRBD1. The CDR3 runs 14 residues. Per the germline V gene, CDR1 is MNHEY and CDR2 is SMNVEV (reference sequence). The trim removed 4 bases at V and 5 bases at J, leaving 8 bases unmatched. Here the CDR3 DNA reads TGTGCCAGCAGTTGGGGACAGCGTATCGACGAGCAGTACTTC. Its translation: CASSWGQRIDEQYF.

The chain is built from TRBV28 and TRBJ1-2; 8 bases are a match to TRBD1. The CDR3 is 15 amino acids. V shed 7 bases and J 2 bases; nucleotides not matched to a gene: 9. Per germline, CDR1 MDHEN and CDR2 SYDVKM. The CDR3: CASTQGGQLNYGYTF. The CDR3 DNA is TGTGCCAGCACACAGGGGGGCCAGTTAAACTATGGCTACACCTTC.

This clone was observed a single time. The rearrangement uses TRBV5-5 and TRBJ1-6; D gene ambiguous. V lost 4 bases, J lost 0 bases, and 11 bases lay in between. The CDR3 covers 16 residues. Germline V gives CDR1 SGHKS, CDR2 YYEKEE (reference sequence). CDR3 nucleotides: TGTGCCAGCAGCGATTGGAGGAGCTCCTATAATTCACCCCTCCACTTT. Residues: CASSDWRSSYNSPLHF.

The chain recombines TRBV7-2 with TRBJ2-1, with D possibly matching TRBD1 (6 bases). The V gene lost 3 bases and the J gene lost 4 bases, with 7 bases spanning the gap. The CDR3 consists of 13 residues. CDR1 and CDR2 (germline): SGHTA, FQGNSA. DNA for the CDR3: TGTGCCAGCAGCTTTACAGGGTACAATGAGCAGTTCTTC. Amino acids: CASSFTGYNEQFF.

This clone has only a few counts. J is TRBJ1-1 and V is TRBV6-2 or TRBV6-3, with D unclear. Trimming pared 6 bases from V and 4 bases from J, leaving 15 bases between. In germline, CDR1 is MNHEY, CDR2 SVGEGT. The CDR3 is 14 amino acids. The CDR3 protein is CASRPATISTEAFF. The CDR3 DNA reads TGTGCCAGCAGGCCTGCCACAATTTCCACTGAAGCTTTCTTT.

The V call is TRBV15, the J call TRBJ2-4; 7 positions match TRBD2. The CDR3 covers 15 residues. Germline V CDR1 and CDR2: LNHNV, YYDKDF (reference sequence). V lost 0 bases to trimming and J lost 6 bases; unmatched junction nucleotides: 5. CDR3 sequence reads: CATSRERELINIQYF. The CDR3 nucleotides are TGTGCCACCAGCAGAGAGCGGGAGCTGATAAACATTCAGTACTTC.

The chain joins TRBV7-9 to TRBJ2-7; 12 nucleotides match TRBD2. This CDR3 has 16 residues. With V trimmed by 5 bases and J by 4 bases, 9 bases remained unmatched. The germline V gene has CDR1 SEHNR and CDR2 FQNEAQ (reference sequence). The CDR3: CASSNSLAGGAYEQYF. In DNA, the CDR3 is TGTGCCAGCAGCAATTCGCTAGCGGGAGGGGCGTACGAGCAGTACTTC.

This rearrangement joins TRBV29-1 to TRBJ2-1; a weak D match, TRBD2 (5 bases). CDR1 SQVTM and CDR2 ANQGSEA come from the germline V gene. CDR3 length equals 14 residues. V was shortened by 1 base and J by 5 bases, with 12 bases between the two germline ends. As DNA, the CDR3 is TGCAGCGTTGAAGCGCGACTACTGGACAATGAGCAGTTCTTC. Protein product: CSVEARLLDNEQFF.

The V gene is TRBV6-6, the J gene TRBJ2-2, with 8 positions matching TRBD2. Germline lookup yields CDR1 MNHNY and CDR2 SVGAGI (reference sequence). J gave up 1 base and V 6 bases, and 7 bases lay outside the gene matches. CDR3 length: 16 amino acids. CDR3 sequence reads: CASSTQTSENTGELFF. Here the CDR3 DNA reads TGTGCCAGCAGCACCCAGACTAGCGAGAACACCGGGGAGCTGTTTTTT.